This T cell receptor (beta chain) was identified during a study of STAT5B mutations in CD4+ large granular lymphocyte leukemia. The study's findings and limits: No patients shared main leukemic clonotypes, though approximately 26% appeared at low frequency elsewhere.

Sequencing was at survey level. Sequenced by immunoSEQ multiplex PCR; TCRdb stores in-frame clones only, minus some. This table holds about 48,000 clones, under 80% found once. Regarding this clone: Its antigen is not known.

Healthy controls were blood donor buffy coats. The sample consisted of CD4+ T cells from blood buffy coats. The sequence came from a human donor in good health.

The CDR3 DNA reads TGTGCCAGCAGTGAAACAGCGGGGAGTACGGATACGCAGTATTTT. This gives the protein CASSETAGSTDTQYF. V usage is TRBV6-4 and J usage is TRBJ2-3; 7 bases match TRBD2. The V gene end was trimmed by 3 bases and the J gene end by 6 bases; junction bases not matched to a gene: 9. The CDR3 is made up of 15 amino acids. Looked up from germline, CDR1 is MRHNA and CDR2 is SNTAGT.